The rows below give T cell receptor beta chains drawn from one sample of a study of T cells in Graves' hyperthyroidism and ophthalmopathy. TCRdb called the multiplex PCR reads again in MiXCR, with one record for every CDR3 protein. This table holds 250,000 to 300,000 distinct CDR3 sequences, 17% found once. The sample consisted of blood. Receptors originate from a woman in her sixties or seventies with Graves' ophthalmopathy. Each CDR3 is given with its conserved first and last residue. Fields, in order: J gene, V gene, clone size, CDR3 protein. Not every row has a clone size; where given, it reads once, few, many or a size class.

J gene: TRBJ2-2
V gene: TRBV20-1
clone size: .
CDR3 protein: CSAITGGATGELFF

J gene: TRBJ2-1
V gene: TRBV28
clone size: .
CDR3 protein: CASGSGGAVVGQFF

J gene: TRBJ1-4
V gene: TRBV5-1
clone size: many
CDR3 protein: CASSSQGASEKLFF

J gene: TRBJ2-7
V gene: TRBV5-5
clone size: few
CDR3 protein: CASSLAVTYEQYF

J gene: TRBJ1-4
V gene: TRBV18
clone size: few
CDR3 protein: CASSLGTTKAEKLFF

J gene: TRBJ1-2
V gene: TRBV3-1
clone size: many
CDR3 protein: CASSQDRGFVYGYTF

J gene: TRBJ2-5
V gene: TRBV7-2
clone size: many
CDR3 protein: CASSPRGLVETQYF

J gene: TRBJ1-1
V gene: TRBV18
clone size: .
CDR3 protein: CASSPRLGENTEAFF

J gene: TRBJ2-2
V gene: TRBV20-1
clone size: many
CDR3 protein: CSAISGGSTGELFF

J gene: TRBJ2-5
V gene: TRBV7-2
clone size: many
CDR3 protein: CASTSTRETQYF

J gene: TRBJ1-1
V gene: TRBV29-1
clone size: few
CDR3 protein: CSVVGGTEAFF

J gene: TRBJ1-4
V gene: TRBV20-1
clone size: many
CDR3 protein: CSASFGRESEKLFF

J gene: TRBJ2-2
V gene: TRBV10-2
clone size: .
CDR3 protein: CASTDTANTGELFF

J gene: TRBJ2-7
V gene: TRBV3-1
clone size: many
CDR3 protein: CASSQGVSGEQYF

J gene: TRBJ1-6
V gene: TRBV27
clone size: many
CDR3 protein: CASSFGQPNSPLHF

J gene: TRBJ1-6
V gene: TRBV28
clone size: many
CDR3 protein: CASGKAGSPNSPLHF

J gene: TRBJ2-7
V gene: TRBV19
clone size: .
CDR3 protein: CASSIGLGRRDEQYF

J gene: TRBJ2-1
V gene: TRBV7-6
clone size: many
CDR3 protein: CASSSGGGRNEQFF

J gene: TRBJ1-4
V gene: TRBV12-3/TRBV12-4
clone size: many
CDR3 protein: CASRSTGGGEKLFF

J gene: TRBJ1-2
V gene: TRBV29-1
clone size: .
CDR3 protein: CSVDTTGGSGYTF

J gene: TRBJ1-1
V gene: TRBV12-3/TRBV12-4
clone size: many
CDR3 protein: CASATTVNTEAFF

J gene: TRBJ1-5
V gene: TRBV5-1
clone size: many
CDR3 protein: CASSLGPTGGYQPQHF

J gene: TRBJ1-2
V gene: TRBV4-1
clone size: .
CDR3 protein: CASSHEGGQFYGYTF

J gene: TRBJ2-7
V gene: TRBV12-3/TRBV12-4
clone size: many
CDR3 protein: CASSDNKQGDEQYF

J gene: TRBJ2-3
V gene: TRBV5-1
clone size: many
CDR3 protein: CASSLSVSPDTQYF

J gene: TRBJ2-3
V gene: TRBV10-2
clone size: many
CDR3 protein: CASAESSPQSTQYF

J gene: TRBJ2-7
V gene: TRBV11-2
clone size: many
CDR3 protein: CASSLVGTGLSYEQYF

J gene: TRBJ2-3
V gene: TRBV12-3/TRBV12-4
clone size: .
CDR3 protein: CASSPGEGGVTDTQYF

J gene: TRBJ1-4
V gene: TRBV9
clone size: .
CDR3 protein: CASSVGGRGEKLFF